These 8 T cell receptor beta chains were all obtained from the same sample, sequenced in a study of Ad26.COV2.S vaccination and SARS-CoV-2 variants. Assay used: immunoSEQ multiplex PCR; TCRdb lists only in-frame clones, some missing. The sample holds hundreds of thousands of clones, approximately 86% seen once. Described treatment: about 20 received Ad26.COV2.S at low or high dose, single or two shots; several received placebo; per-sample allocation not given. Each sample was drawn 63 days after the first injection (of vaccine or placebo). Sequenced here: peripheral blood, sampled in a trial of Ad26.COV2.S vaccine versus placebo. The receptor set was obtained from a person between 18 and 65 years old who received the Ad26.COV2.S COVID-19 vaccine or a placebo.

DNA for the CDR3: TGTGCCAGCAGCTTGGGTGCCTTTACCTACGAGCAGTACTTC. Encoded protein: CASSLGAFTYEQYF. The V call is TRBV7-2, the J call TRBJ2-7; D gene unclear. The CDR3 has 14 residues. V lost 3 bases and J lost 2, with 11 bases in between. Germline V gene lookup returns CDR1 SGHTA and CDR2 FQGNSA.

The chain links TRBV4-3 to TRBJ1-2; 7 bases match TRBD1. The CDR3 runs to 16 residues. V lost 1 base to trimming and J lost 8 bases; unmatched junction nucleotides: 13. In germline, CDR1 is LGHNA, CDR2 YSLEER. The CDR3 protein is CASSQGQGVSYGGYTF. CDR3 in DNA: TGCGCCAGCAGCCAAGGGCAGGGGGTAAGCTATGGCGGCTACACCTTC.

The V and J genes are TRBV27 and TRBJ1-1; the D is unclear. The CDR3 has 15 amino acids. V was shortened by 0 bases and J by 4 bases, with 12 bases between the two germline ends. Germline V gene lookup returns CDR1 MNHEY and CDR2 SMNVEV (reference sequence). The CDR3: CASSLSYTWGTEAFF. The CDR3 DNA reads TGTGCCAGCAGTTTATCTTACACCTGGGGCACTGAAGCTTTCTTT.

The chain uses TRBV3-1 (or the pseudogene TRBV3-2) and TRBJ2-7, with 14 positions matching TRBD2. The CDR3 runs to 16 residues. With V trimmed by 5 bases and J by 3 bases, 6 bases remained unmatched. CDR1 and CDR2 (germline): LGHDT, YNNKEL (reference sequence). CDR3 DNA sequence: TGTGCCAGCAGCTACGGGACTAGCGGGAGTAGCTACGAGCAGTACTTC. It translates to CASSYGTSGSSYEQYF.

This rearrangement joins TRBV24-1 to TRBJ2-2; D ambiguous. The germline gives CDR1 KGHDR, CDR2 SFDVKD. This CDR3 spans 16 amino acids. V lost 2 bases and J 0 bases, leaving 9 bases between the germline ends. CDR3 DNA sequence: TGTGCCACCAGTGATTGGGGAACGGCGAACACCGGGGAGCTGTTTTTT. This gives the protein CATSDWGTANTGELFF.

The CDR3 DNA reads as TGTGCCAGCAGCTTTCAGGGGAGGGGTGGCTACACCTTC. This encodes CASSFQGRGGYTF. The chain carries TRBV7-2 and TRBJ1-2; D is possibly TRBD1 (6 bases). CDR1 is SGHTA, CDR2 FQGNSA, per germline. Trimming removed 3 bases at V and 7 bases at J, with 12 bases between. This CDR3 has 13 amino acids. The entire variable domain, with the rest obtained from reference TRBV7-2 and TRBJ1-2, is as follows: GAGVSQSPSNKVTEKGKDVELRCDPISGHTALYWYRQSLGQGLEFLIYFQGNSAPDKSGLPSDRFSAERTGGSVSTLTIQRTQQEDSAVYLCASSFQGRGGYTFGSGTRLTVV.

J is TRBJ1-2 and V is TRBV7-9; 9 bases line up with TRBD1. There are 15 residues in the CDR3. After removal of 1 base from V and 3 bases from J, the junction contained 3 bases not matched to a gene. CDR1 and CDR2 from the germline V gene are SEHNR and FQNEAQ (reference sequence). The CDR3 region is CASSLERQGDYGYTF. As DNA, the CDR3 is TGTGCCAGCAGCTTAGAGAGACAGGGGGACTATGGCTACACCTTC.

This chain joins TRBV28 and TRBJ1-1; a possible D gene is TRBD1 (5 bases). The CDR3 extends over 14 amino acids. V shed 6 bases and J shed 1 base, with 12 bases lying between them. Germline V gene sequence: CDR1 MDHEN, CDR2 SYDVKM. The DNA of the CDR3 is TGTGCCAGCAGCCCCTGGGGGGGGAACACTGAAGCTTTCTTT. Its protein is CASSPWGGNTEAFF.